This is a list of T cell receptor beta chains from one sample in a study of HIV-infected children after antiretroviral therapy interruption. TCRdb redid the calling of the 3' RACE reads with MiXCR, one entry per CDR3 protein. The table records nearly 15,000 distinct CDR3 sequences, about 3.6% of them present only once. The source material was CD45RO+ CD8+ T cells from PBMCs, pooled from several time points, sampled from a donor given antiretroviral therapy, either interrupted or continuous. The receptors stem from a pool of human donors with HIV. Each CDR3 is given with its conserved first and last residue. Not all rows give a size; the values are once, few, many and, for expanded clones, a class.

>TRBJ2-7|14|TRBV20-1|many
CSARLEGAPHEQYF
>TRBJ2-2|16|TRBV2|many
CASGGTGVSYTGELFF
>TRBJ2-7|11|TRBV29-1|many
CSVAGFYEQYF
>TRBJ2-7|15|TRBV28|.
CASSTPGQGSYEQYF
>TRBJ1-5|15|TRBV30|many
CAWSVRGAGFQPQHF
>TRBJ2-1|17|TRBV10-3|.
CAISEADRGSNYNEQFF
>TRBJ1-1|12|TRBV29-1|many
CSVFVLGGEAFF
>TRBJ1-5|16|TRBV19|medium-sized
CASSIGGALGNQPQHF
>TRBJ2-5|14|TRBV20-1|many
CSARGATILETQYF
>TRBJ2-3|14|TRBV7-9|many
CASRGQGGPDTQYF
>TRBJ1-2|15|TRBV3-1|.
CASSPPQGARDGYTF
>TRBJ2-5|15|TRBV6-4|many
CASSDSGGGQETQYF
>TRBJ1-4|17|TRBV19|many
CASSRDLVRATNEKLFF
>TRBJ1-1|14|TRBV12-3/TRBV12-4|many
CASSRTGMNTEAFF
>TRBJ1-6|14|TRBV28|many
CASSFGSSNSPLHF
>TRBJ2-4|15|TRBV15|many
CATSRARGLLNIQYF
>TRBJ2-1|15|TRBV3-2|.
CASSQNWGPYNEQFF
>TRBJ2-2|14|TRBV25-1|many
CASSEDTDTGELFF
>TRBJ2-2|12|TRBV19|many
CASSFDSRELFF
>TRBJ2-1|16|TRBV10-3|few
CAISESRGGPYNEQFF
>TRBJ1-1|14|TRBV20-1|many
CSAEPRRMNTEAFF
>TRBJ2-7|13|TRBV7-8|many
CASSPTLTYEQYF
>TRBJ2-7|13|TRBV28|few
CASNSGSQWEQYF